In this sample, the clone carrying this T cell receptor (beta chain) turned up once. This sample was included in a study of hypomethylating agent response in myelodysplastic syndrome. Sequenced by immunoSEQ multiplex PCR; TCRdb stores in-frame clones only, minus some. The sample lists approximately 11,000 clones, about 83% seen once, with under 4.5% in the top ten. The sample in question was bone marrow, obtained before or after starting hypomethylating agent treatment for myelodysplastic syndrome (not recorded which). This clonotype originated in a human donor with myelodysplastic syndrome.

The CDR3 spells CASSSRSGWGAEAFF. CDR3 nucleotide sequence: TGTGCCAGCTCCTCACGGTCGGGATGGGGGGCTGAAGCTTTCTTT. This chain uses TRBV6-5 with TRBJ1-1; TRBD1 might be the D (5 bases). Per the germline V gene, CDR1 is MNHEY and CDR2 is SVGAGI. This CDR3 region has 15 residues. V gave up 8 bases and J gave up 6 bases, with 22 bases separating them.